This entry lists 8 T cell receptor beta chains sequenced from one sample in a study of shared clonotypes between healthy human individuals. Assay used: immunoSEQ multiplex PCR; TCRdb lists only in-frame clones, some missing. The table includes 980,000 or so clones, approximately 80% detected once. The sample was memory CD4+ T cells sorted from blood. The subset: CD45RA-negative fraction. All receptors come from a man between 18 and 29 years old in good health.

In its sample, this clone was seen many times. The chain recombines TRBV30 with TRBJ1-1, with D unresolved. The germline gives CDR1 GTSNPN, CDR2 SVGIG (reference sequence). Trimming left V 0 bases short and J 11 bases short, with 13 bases between. This CDR3 contains 12 residues. The CDR3: CAWSVRRELAFF. In nucleotides, the CDR3 is TGTGCCTGGAGTGTACGTCGGGAGCTGGCTTTCTTT.

The V and J genes are TRBV28 and TRBJ1-5; 7 bases are a match to TRBD1. The length of the CDR3 is 14 residues. The V gene's germline CDR1 is MDHEN and CDR2 SYDVKM. Losses at the gene ends were 6 bases for V and 6 bases for J; bases not matched to a gene: 8. CDR3: CASSLGQGGQPQHF. For the CDR3, the DNA is TGTGCCAGCAGCCTCGGGCAGGGGGGTCAGCCCCAGCATTTT.

The chain employs TRBV28 and TRBJ2-3, with 13 bases lining up with TRBD2. V shed 7 bases, J shed 1 base, and the junction held 2 bases outside the gene matches. CDR1 and CDR2 (germline): MDHEN, SYDVKM. CDR3 length equals 15 residues. The CDR3 DNA reads as TGTGCCAGCAAAGGACTAGCGGGGGGCACAGATACGCAGTATTTT. Translation: CASKGLAGGTDTQYF.

The chain employs TRBV28 and TRBJ2-7; D not certain. V lost 4 bases, J lost 7 bases, and 14 bases lay in between. Looked up from germline, CDR1 is MDHEN and CDR2 is SYDVKM. The CDR3 sequence is 13 residues long. CDR3 loop: CASSSPAMGEQYF. The CDR3 DNA sequence: TGTGCCAGCAGTTCCCCGGCGATGGGGGAGCAGTACTTC.

The chain links TRBV7-2 to TRBJ2-3; perhaps D is TRBD1 or TRBD2 (5 bases each). The germline CDR1 and CDR2 sequences are SGHTA and FQGNSA. V was shortened by 4 bases and J by 1 base, with 9 bases between the two germline ends. The CDR3 extends over 14 amino acids. The CDR3 sequence is CASSSGPGTDTQYF. CDR3 in DNA: TGTGCCAGCAGCTCGGGACCCGGCACAGATACGCAGTATTTT.

The genes are TRBV19 and TRBJ2-2; possibly TRBD1 for D (5 bases). CDR3 length: 14 amino acids. The V and J ends lost 4 bases and 1 base respectively, with 7 bases between them. CDR1 is LNHDA and CDR2 is SQIVND in the germline V gene (reference sequence). DNA of the CDR3: TGTGCCAGTAGTACAGGGTGGAACACCGGGGAGCTGTTTTTT. Protein sequence: CASSTGWNTGELFF.

The chain has TRBV19 and TRBJ2-2; D ambiguous. The V end was cut by 4 bases, the J end by 1 base, with 4 bases between. This CDR3 spans 13 amino acids. The germline V gene encodes CDR1 LNHDA and CDR2 SQIVND (reference sequence). The CDR3 region is CASSKGNTGELFF. The CDR3 DNA reads as TGTGCCAGTAGTAAAGGGAACACCGGGGAGCTGTTTTTT.

This clone was seen a handful of times. V and J are TRBV11-2 and TRBJ2-7, with 9 bases that match TRBD1. This CDR3 is built from 16 residues. V dropped 3 bases and J dropped 4; count of bases not matched to a gene: 10. The germline V gene has CDR1 SGHAT and CDR2 FQNNGV. The CDR3 spells CASSFPRTGALYEQYF. For the CDR3, the DNA is TGTGCCAGCAGCTTCCCCAGGACAGGGGCGTTGTACGAGCAGTACTTC. Combining the CDR3 with reference TRBV11-2 and TRBJ2-7 gives the whole variable domain EAGVAQSPRYKIIEKRQSVAFWCNPISGHATLYWYQQILGQGPKLLIQFQNNGVVDDSQLPKDRFSAERLKGVDSTLKIQPAKLEDSAVYLCASSFPRTGALYEQYFGPGTRLTVT.